This T cell receptor (beta chain) was observed in a study of cytomegalovirus exposure and HLA in healthy donors. General study results and limits: 87-base-pair reads could not separate some V segments, including TRBV6-2 and TRBV6-3.

The PCR contained 60 Vbeta and 13 Jbeta primers. Authors' analysis steps: In a later analysis, of 70 million to 85 million unique beta chains, about 11 million appeared in at least two donors. Profiled with immunoSEQ multiplex PCR; TCRdb holds only in-frame clones, not every one. V, J and clone size were drawn from that table, and D and trimming were deduced from the DNA. The sample holds 70,000 to 80,000 clones. Germline CDR1 is SGDLS and CDR2 is YYNGEE. J was trimmed by 7 bases and V by 2 bases; bases with no gene match: 5. The CDR3 contains 15 residues. Comments on this clone: The antigen is unknown.

The chain has TRBV9 and TRBJ2-1, with 11 bases matching TRBD2. This sequence was found in a man aged 35 to 55 in good health and CMV-seronegative. Sample: PBMCs. This CDR3 reads CASSVSPSGGNEQFF. DNA for the CDR3: TGTGCCAGCAGCGTTTCTCCTAGCGGGGGGAATGAGCAGTTCTTC.